This TCR beta chain originates from a study of blood T cell repertoires in COVID-19. The wider study: COVID-19 samples collected from the United States, Italy and Spain covered acute and convalescent phases. Nucleic acid was either cDNA or gDNA, and it came from T cells, B-cell-depleted T cells, or PBMCs.

How the authors handled the data: Amplification of reference gene primers was used by the study to estimate nucleated cell counts. Profiling relied on immunoSEQ multiplex PCR, and the TCRdb table lists in-frame clones only, not all of them. The V and J calls and the clone size are those of that table, but D and trimming were determined from the DNA. The table shows about 140,000 clones, with around 86% occurring only once. CDR1 KGHSH and CDR2 LQKENI come from the germline V gene. The CDR3 runs to 16 residues. V shed 2 bases and J 0 bases; nucleotides not matched to a gene: 2. The sequence derives from a human donor in a cohort sampled during active COVID-19. The chain employs TRBV18 and TRBJ2-4, with 9 bases fitting TRBD2. The sample comprised peripheral blood. The CDR3: CASSPASGIAKNIQYF. CDR3 DNA sequence: TGTGCCAGCTCACCAGCTAGCGGGATAGCCAAAAACATTCAGTACTTC.